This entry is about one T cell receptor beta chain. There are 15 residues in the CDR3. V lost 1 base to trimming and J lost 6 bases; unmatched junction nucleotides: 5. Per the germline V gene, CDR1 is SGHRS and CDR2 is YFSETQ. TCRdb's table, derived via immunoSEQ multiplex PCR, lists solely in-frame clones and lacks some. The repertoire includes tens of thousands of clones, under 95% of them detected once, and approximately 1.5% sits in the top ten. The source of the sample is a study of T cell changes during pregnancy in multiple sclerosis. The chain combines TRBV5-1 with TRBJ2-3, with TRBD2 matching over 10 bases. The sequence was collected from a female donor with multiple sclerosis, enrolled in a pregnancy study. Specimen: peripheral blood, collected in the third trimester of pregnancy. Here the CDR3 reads CASSLRAGGPDTQYF. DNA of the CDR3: TGCGCCAGCAGCTTGCGAGCGGGGGGGCCTGATACGCAGTATTTT.